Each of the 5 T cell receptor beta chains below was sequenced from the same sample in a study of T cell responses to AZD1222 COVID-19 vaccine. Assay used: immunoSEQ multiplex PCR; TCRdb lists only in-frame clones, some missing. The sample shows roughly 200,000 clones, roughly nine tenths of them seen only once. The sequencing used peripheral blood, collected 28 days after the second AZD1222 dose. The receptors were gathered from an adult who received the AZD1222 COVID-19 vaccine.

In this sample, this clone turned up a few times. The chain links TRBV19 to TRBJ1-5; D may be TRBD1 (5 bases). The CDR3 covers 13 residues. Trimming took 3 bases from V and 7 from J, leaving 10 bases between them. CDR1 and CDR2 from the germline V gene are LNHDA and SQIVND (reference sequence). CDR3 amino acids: CASSIDSLQPQHF. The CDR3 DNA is TGTGCCAGTAGTATTGACAGTTTACAGCCCCAGCATTTT.

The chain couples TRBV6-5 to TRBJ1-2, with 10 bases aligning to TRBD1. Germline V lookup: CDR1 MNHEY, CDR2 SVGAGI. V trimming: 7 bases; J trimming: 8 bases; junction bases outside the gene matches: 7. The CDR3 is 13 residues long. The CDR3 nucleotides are TGTGCCAGCACACAGACAGGGGGCGGAGGCTACACCTTC. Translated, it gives CASTQTGGGGYTF.

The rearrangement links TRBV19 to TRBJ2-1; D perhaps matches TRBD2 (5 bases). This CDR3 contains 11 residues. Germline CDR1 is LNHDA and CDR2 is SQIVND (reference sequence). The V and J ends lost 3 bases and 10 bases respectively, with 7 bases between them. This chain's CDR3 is CASSIGLEQFF. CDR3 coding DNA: TGTGCCAGTAGTATCGGACTCGAGCAGTTCTTC.

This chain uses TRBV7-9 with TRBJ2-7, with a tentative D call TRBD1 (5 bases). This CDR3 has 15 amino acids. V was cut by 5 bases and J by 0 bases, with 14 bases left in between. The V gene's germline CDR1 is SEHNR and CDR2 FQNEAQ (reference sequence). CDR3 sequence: CASSPLGAASYEQYF. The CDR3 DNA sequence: TGTGCCAGCAGCCCTCTTGGGGCTGCCTCCTACGAGCAGTACTTC.

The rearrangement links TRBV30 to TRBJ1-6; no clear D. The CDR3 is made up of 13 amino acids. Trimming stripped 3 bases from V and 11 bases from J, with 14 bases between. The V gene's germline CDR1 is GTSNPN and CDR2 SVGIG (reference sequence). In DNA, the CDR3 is TGTGCCTGGAGGCTGGACGGCCTGACACCCCTCCACTTT. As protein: CAWRLDGLTPLHF.